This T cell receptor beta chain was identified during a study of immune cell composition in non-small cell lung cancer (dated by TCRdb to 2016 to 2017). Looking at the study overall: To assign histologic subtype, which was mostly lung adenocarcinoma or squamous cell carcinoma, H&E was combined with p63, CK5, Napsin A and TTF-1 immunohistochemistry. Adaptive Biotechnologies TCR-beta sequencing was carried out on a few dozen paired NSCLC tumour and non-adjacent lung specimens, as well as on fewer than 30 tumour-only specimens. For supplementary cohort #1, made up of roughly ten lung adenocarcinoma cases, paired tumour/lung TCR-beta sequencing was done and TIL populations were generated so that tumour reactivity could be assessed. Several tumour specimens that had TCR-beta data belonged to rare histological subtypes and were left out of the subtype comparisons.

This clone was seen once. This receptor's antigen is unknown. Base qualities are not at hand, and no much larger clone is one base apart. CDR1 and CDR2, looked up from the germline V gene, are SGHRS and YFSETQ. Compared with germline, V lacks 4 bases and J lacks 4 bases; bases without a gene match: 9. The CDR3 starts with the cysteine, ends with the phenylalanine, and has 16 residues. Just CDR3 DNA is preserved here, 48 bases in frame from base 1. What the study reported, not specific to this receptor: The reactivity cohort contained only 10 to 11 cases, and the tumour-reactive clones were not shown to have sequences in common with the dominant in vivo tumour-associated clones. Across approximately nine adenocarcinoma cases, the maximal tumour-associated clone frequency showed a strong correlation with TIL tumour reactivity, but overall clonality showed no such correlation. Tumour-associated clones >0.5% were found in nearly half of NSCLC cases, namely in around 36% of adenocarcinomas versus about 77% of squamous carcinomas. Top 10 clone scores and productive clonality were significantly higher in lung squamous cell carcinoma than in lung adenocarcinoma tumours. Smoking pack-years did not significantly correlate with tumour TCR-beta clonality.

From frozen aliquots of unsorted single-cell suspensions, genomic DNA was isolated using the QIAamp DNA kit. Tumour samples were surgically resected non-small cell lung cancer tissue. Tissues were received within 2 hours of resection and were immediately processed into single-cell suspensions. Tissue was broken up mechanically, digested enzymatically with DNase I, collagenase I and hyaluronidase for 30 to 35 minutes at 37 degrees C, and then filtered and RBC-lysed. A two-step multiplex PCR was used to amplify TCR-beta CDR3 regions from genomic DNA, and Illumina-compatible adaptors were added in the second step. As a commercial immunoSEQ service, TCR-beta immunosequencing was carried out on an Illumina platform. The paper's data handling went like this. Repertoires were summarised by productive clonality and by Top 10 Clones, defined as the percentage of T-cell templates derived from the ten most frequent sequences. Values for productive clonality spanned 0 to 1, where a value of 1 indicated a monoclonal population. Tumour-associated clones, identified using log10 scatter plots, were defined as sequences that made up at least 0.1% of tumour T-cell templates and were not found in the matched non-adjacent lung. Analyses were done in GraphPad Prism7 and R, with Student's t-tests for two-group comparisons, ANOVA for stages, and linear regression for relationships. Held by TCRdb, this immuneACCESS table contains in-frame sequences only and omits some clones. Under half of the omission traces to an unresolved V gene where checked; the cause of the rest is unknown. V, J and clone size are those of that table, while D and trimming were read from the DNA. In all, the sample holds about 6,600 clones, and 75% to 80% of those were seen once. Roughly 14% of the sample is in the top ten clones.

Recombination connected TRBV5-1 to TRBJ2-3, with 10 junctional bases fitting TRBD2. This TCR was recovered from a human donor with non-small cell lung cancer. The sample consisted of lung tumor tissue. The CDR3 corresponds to CASSEERAGGADTQYF. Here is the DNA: TGCGCCAGCAGCGAGGAGCGAGCGGGGGGGGCAGATACGCAGTATTTT.